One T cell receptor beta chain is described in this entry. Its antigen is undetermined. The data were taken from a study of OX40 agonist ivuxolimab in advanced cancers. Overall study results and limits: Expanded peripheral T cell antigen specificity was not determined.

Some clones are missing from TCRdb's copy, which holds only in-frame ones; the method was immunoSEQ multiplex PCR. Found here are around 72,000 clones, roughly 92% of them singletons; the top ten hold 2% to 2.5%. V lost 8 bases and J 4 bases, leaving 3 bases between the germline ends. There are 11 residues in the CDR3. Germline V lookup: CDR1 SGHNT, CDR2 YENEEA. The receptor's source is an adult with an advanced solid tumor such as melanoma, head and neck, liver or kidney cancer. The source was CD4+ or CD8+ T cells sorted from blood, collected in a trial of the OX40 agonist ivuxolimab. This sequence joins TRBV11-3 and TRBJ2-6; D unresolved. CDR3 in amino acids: CASEGANVLTF. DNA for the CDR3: TGTGCCAGCGAAGGGGCCAACGTCCTGACTTTC. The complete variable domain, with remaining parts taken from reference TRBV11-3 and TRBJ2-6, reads EAGVVQSPRYKIIEKKQPVAFWCNPISGHNTLYWYLQNLGQGPELLIRYENEEAVDDSQLPKDRFSAERLKGVDSTLKIQPAELGDSAVYLCASEGANVLTFGAGSRLTVL.